The 12 T cell receptor beta chains listed next were all sequenced from one sample in a study of T cells after yellow fever vaccination. TCRdb fed the 5' RACE reads into MiXCR, producing one record per CDR3 protein. The sample holds 600,000 to 750,000 distinct CDR3 sequences, 9% to 15% seen once. The sequencing here drew on PBMCs, taken on the day of the yellow fever booster vaccination. The receptor set was obtained from a young man who received the YFV17D yellow fever vaccine.

This clonotype was seen more than once but under ten times. The gene calls are TRBV27 and TRBJ2-2; 9 bases align to TRBD2. The CDR3 has 16 residues. The germline gives CDR1 MNHEY, CDR2 SMNVEV (reference sequence). The junction had 8 bases not matched to a gene; V was cut back by 4 bases and J by 5 bases. The CDR3 spells CASSSIAGGKTGELFF. The CDR3 DNA sequence: TGTGCCAGCAGTTCGATTGCGGGAGGGAAGACCGGGGAGCTGTTTTTT.

This sequence joins TRBV5-1 and TRBJ2-1; 7 bases line up with TRBD2. The CDR3 loop spans 14 amino acids. V shed 0 bases, J shed 8 bases, and the junction held 5 bases outside the gene matches. CDR1 SGHRS and CDR2 YFSETQ come from the germline V gene. CDR3 bases: TGCGCCAGCAGCTTGGAGGGAGGGATGGATGAGCAGTTCTTC. Its translation: CASSLEGGMDEQFF. The whole variable domain, remainder taken from reference TRBV5-1 and TRBJ2-1, is KAGVTQTPRYLIKTRGQQVTLSCSPISGHRSVSWYQQTPGQGLQFLFEYFSETQRNKGNFPGRFSGRQFSNSRSEMNVSTLELGDSALYLCASSLEGGMDEQFFGPGTRLTVL.

The rearrangement uses TRBV12-3 or TRBV12-4 and TRBJ2-3; TRBD1 is a possible D gene (5 bases). The CDR3 loop spans 13 amino acids. V shed 8 bases and J shed 1 base, with 10 bases lying between them. The DNA for the CDR3 is TGTGCCAGCGGGGCTGAGGGCACAGATACGCAGTATTTT. Translating gives CASGAEGTDTQYF.

This clonotype was found a few times. The V call is TRBV30, the J call TRBJ2-1, with D unresolved. Germline values: CDR1 GTSNPN, CDR2 SVGIG (reference sequence). The CDR3 extends over 13 amino acids. V was clipped by 8 bases and J by 9 bases, with 20 bases between them. CDR3 region: CAGSLASPAEQFF. CDR3 DNA sequence: TGTGCCGGAAGCCTCGCGTCCCCGGCTGAGCAGTTCTTC.

V is TRBV7-2 and J is TRBJ2-2, with D unresolved. Trimming removed 3 bases at V and 2 bases at J, with 7 bases between. CDR3 length: 14 residues. Germline V CDR1 and CDR2: SGHTA, FQGNSA. CDR3 sequence reads: CASSFSPNTGELFF. As DNA, the CDR3 is TGTGCCAGCAGCTTCTCGCCTAACACCGGGGAGCTGTTTTTT.

This clonotype came up a few times. This chain links TRBV20-1 with TRBJ2-2, with D unresolved. V lost 5 bases and J 7 bases, leaving 26 bases between the germline ends. Germline CDR1 DFQATT, CDR2 SNEGSKA (reference sequence). The CDR3 is 17 amino acids. The CDR3 spells CSASTRVGVGRFGELFF. The CDR3 DNA reads TGCAGTGCTTCTACAAGAGTTGGAGTCGGACGATTCGGGGAGCTGTTTTTT.

This chain's CDR3 is CASSPRTDRPQHF. CDR3 nucleotide sequence: TGTGCCAGCAGCCCAAGAACAGATCGGCCCCAGCATTTT. V gene TRBV7-2 combines with J gene TRBJ1-5; D not certain. Trimming removed 5 bases from V and 9 bases from J, with 14 bases in between. CDR3 size: 13 residues. Germline values: CDR1 SGHTA, CDR2 FQGNSA. Based on the CDR3 plus reference TRBV7-2 and TRBJ1-5, the full variable domain is GAGVSQSPSNKVTEKGKDVELRCDPISGHTALYWYRQSLGQGLEFLIYFQGNSAPDKSGLPSDRFSAERTGGSVSTLTIQRTQQEDSAVYLCASSPRTDRPQHFGDGTRLSIL.

This clonotype was seen only a few times. The rearrangement links TRBV6-1 to TRBJ2-2, with D unclear. This CDR3 spans 15 amino acids. Trimming left V 6 bases short and J 7 bases short, with 18 bases between. Germline V gives CDR1 MNHNS, CDR2 SASEGT. Here the CDR3 reads CASSTQLGSLGELFF. The CDR3 coding sequence is TGTGCCAGCAGCACCCAGTTAGGAAGTCTCGGGGAGCTGTTTTTT.

The chain uses TRBV7-2 and TRBJ2-5; D is uncertain. Germline assignment: CDR1 SGHTA and CDR2 FQGNSA. This CDR3 spans 15 amino acids. Deletions cut 7 bases from V and 5 bases from J, with 20 bases between. CDR3 amino acids: CASNRRRGSVETQYF. The CDR3 nucleotides are TGTGCCAGCAACCGAAGGAGAGGTTCGGTCGAGACCCAGTACTTC.

The chain joins TRBV7-2 to TRBJ1-1, with a tentative D call TRBD1 (5 bases). V lost 5 bases, J lost 1 base, and 11 bases lay in between. CDR1 and CDR2 from the germline V gene are SGHTA and FQGNSA. There are 14 residues in the CDR3. The CDR3, as DNA: TGTGCCAGCAGCGTTCCGGGACGGAACACTGAAGCTTTCTTT. Translated: CASSVPGRNTEAFF.

V usage is TRBV29-1 and J usage is TRBJ1-2; D is perhaps TRBD1 (5 bases). The CDR3 sequence is 12 residues long. Germline CDR1 reads SQVTM; CDR2 reads ANQGSEA. The V end was cut by 2 bases, the J end by 4 bases, with 8 bases between. CDR3 coding DNA: TGCAGCGTTGAAACAGGCATCTATGGCTACACCTTC. Protein: CSVETGIYGYTF.

This rearrangement joins TRBV5-6 to TRBJ2-1, with D possibly being TRBD1 (5 bases). Germline CDR1 reads SGHDT; CDR2 reads YYEEEE. V lost 9 bases, J lost 7 bases, and 23 bases lay in between. The CDR3 is made up of 15 amino acids. The CDR3 spells CAMSPALRELNEQFF. In DNA form, the CDR3 reads TGTGCCATGAGCCCCGCGCTCAGGGAACTGAATGAGCAGTTCTTC.